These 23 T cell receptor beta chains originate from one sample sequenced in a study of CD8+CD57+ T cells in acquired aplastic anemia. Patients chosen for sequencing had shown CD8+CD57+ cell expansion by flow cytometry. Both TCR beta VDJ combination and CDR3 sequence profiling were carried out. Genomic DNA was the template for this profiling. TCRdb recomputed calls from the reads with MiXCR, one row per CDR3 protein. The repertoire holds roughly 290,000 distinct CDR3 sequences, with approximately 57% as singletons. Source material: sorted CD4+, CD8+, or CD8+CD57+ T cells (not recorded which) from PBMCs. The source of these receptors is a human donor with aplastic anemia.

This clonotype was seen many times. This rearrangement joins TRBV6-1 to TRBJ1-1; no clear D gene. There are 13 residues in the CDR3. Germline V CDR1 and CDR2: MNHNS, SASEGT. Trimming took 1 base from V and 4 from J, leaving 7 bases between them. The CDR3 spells CASSEVTATEAFF. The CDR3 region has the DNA TGTGCCAGCAGTGAAGTAACGGCCACTGAAGCTTTCTTT.

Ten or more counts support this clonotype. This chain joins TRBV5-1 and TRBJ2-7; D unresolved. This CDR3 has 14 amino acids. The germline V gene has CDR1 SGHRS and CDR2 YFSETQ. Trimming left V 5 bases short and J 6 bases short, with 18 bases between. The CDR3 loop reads CASRLGYRPVEQYF. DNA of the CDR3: TGCGCCAGCAGGTTAGGCTACAGACCAGTCGAGCAGTACTTC.

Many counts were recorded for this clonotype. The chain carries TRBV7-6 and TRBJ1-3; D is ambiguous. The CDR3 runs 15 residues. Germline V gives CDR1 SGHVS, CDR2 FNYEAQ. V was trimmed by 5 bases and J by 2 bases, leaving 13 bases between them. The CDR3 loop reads CASSLGRRTGNTIYF. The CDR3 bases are TGTGCCAGCAGCCTAGGACGGCGAACTGGAAACACCATATATTTT.

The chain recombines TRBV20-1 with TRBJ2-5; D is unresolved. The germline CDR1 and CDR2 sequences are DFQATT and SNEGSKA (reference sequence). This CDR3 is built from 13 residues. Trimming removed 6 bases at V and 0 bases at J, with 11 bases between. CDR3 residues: CSASLGNQETQYF. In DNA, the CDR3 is TGCAGTGCCAGCCTTGGGAACCAAGAGACCCAGTACTTC.

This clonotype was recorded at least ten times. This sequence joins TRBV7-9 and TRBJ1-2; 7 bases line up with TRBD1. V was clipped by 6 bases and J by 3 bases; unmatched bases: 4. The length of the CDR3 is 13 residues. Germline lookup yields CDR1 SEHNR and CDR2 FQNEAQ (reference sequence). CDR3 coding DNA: TGTGCCAGCAGTAAAGACAGGGACTATGGCTACACCTTC. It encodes CASSKDRDYGYTF.

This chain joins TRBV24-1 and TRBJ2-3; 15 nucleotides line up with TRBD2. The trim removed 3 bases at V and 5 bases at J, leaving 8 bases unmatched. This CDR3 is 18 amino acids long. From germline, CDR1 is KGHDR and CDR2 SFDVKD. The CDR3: CATSDPGLAGGQRDTQYF. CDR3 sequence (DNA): TGTGCCACCAGTGATCCCGGACTAGCGGGGGGGCAGAGAGATACGCAGTATTTT.

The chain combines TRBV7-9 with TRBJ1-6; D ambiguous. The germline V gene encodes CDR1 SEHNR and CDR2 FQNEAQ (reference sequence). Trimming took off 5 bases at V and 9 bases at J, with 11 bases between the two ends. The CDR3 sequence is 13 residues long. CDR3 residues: CASSLFSSSPLHF. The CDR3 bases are TGTGCCAGCAGCCTGTTTTCTAGTTCACCCCTCCACTTT.

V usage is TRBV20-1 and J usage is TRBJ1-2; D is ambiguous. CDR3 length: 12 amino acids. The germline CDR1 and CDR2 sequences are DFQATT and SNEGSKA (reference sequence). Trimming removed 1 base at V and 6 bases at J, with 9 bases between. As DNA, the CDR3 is TGCAGTGCTAGAGTAAGGGCGGATGGCTACACCTTC. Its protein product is CSARVRADGYTF.

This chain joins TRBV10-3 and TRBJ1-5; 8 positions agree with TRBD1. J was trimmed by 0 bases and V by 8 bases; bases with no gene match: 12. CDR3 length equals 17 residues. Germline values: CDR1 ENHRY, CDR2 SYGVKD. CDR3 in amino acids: CAISSDRDEYSNQPQHF. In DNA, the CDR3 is TGTGCCATCTCCTCGGACAGGGACGAGTATAGCAATCAGCCCCAGCATTTT.

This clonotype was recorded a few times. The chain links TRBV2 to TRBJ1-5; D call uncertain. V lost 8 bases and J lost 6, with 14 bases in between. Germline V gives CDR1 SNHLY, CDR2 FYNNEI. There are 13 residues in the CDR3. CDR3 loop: CASCLGVGQPQHF. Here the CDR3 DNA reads TGTGCCAGCTGCCTCGGGGTCGGTCAGCCCCAGCATTTT.

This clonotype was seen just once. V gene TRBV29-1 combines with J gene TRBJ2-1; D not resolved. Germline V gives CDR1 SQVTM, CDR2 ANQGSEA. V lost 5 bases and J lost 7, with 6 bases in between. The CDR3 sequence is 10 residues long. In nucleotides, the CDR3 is TGCAGCGTTTGGGATAATGAGCAGTTCTTC. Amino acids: CSVWDNEQFF.

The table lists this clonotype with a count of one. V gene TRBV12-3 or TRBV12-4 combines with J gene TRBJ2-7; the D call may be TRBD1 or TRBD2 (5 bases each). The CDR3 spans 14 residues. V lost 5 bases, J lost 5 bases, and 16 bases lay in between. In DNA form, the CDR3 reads TGTGCCAGCAGTGGGGACCGGGATTGGGACGAGCAGTACTTC. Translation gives CASSGDRDWDEQYF.

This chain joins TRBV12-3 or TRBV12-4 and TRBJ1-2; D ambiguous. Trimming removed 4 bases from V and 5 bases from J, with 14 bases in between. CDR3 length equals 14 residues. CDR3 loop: CASSYAVGSYGYTF. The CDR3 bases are TGTGCCAGCAGTTACGCTGTAGGGTCGTATGGCTACACCTTC.

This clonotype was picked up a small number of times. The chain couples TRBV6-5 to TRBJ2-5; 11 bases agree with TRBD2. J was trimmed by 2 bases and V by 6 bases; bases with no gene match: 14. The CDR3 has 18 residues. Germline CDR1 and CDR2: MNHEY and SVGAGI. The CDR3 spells CASSSTSGGRRLQETQYF. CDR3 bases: TGTGCCAGCAGCAGTACTAGCGGGGGCCGGAGATTGCAAGAGACCCAGTACTTC.

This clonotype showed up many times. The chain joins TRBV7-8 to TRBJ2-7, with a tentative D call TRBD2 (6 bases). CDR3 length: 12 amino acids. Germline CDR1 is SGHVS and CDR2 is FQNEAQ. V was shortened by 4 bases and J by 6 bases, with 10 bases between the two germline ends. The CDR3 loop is CASSSQEGEQYF. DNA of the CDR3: TGTGCCAGCAGCTCACAGGAGGGCGAGCAGTACTTC.

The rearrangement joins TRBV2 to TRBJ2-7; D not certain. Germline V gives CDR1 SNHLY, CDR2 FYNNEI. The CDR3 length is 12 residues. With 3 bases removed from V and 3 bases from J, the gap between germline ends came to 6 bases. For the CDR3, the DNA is TGTGCCAGCAGTGACAGACACTACGAGCAGTACTTC. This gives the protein CASSDRHYEQYF.

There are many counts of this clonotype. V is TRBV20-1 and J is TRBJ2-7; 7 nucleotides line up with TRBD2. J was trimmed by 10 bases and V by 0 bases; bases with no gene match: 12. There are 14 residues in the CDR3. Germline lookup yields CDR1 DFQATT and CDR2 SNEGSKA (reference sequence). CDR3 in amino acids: CSARDRRVLAGQYF. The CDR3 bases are TGCAGTGCTAGAGATCGCAGGGTGTTAGCGGGCCAGTACTTC.

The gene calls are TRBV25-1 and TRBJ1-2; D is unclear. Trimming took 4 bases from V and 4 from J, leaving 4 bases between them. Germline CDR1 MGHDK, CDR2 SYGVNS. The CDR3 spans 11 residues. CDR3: CASSAVYGYTF. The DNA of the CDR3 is TGTGCCAGCAGTGCAGTCTATGGCTACACCTTC.

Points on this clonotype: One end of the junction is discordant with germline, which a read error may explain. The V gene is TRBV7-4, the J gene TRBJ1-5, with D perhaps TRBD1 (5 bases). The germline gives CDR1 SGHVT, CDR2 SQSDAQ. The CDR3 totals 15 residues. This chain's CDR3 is CASSLALGGEAYEHF. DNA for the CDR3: TGTGCCAGCAGTTTAGCTTTGGGGGGAGAAGCCTACGAGCATTTT.

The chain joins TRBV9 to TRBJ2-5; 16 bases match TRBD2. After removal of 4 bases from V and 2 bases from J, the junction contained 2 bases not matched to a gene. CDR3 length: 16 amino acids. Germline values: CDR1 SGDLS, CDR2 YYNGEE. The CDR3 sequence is CASSRGLAGGQETQYF. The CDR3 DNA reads TGTGCCAGCAGCAGGGGACTAGCGGGGGGGCAAGAGACCCAGTACTTC.

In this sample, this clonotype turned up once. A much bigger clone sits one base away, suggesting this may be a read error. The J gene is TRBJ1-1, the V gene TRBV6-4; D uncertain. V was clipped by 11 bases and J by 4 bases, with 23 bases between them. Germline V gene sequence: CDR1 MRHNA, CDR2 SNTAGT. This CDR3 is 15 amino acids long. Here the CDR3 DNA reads TGTGCCCCCGCCAGATGGGTCTTAGGGTGCACTGAAGCTTTCTTT. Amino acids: CAPARWVLGCTEAFF.

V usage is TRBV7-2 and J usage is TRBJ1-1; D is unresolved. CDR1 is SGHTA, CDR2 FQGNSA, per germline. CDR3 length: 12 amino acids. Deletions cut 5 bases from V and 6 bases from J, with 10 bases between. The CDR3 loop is CASSPQESEAFF. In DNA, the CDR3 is TGTGCCAGCAGCCCCCAAGAATCTGAAGCTTTCTTT. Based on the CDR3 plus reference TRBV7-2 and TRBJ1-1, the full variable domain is GAGVSQSPSNKVTEKGKDVELRCDPISGHTALYWYRQSLGQGLEFLIYFQGNSAPDKSGLPSDRFSAERTGGSVSTLTIQRTQQEDSAVYLCASSPQESEAFFGQGTRLTVV.

CDR3 in amino acids: CAISEGLQGGSETQYF. CDR3 coding DNA: TGTGCCATCAGTGAGGGACTACAGGGAGGATCAGAGACCCAGTACTTC. This sequence joins TRBV10-3 and TRBJ2-5, with D perhaps being TRBD1 or TRBD2 (6 bases each). V was pared by 2 bases and J by 4 bases, with 17 bases between. CDR3 size: 16 residues. From germline, CDR1 is ENHRY and CDR2 SYGVKD.